This T cell receptor (beta chain) emerged from a study of CD8+ T cells in alopecia areata. Study results and caveats: In lesional scalp, particularly from alopecia totalis/universalis, clonality was higher than in normal scalp. The study found tofacitinib significantly decreased scalp clonality and expanded CD8+ clones among the top 100.

V was pared by 2 bases and J by 4 bases, with 10 bases between. Germline CDR1 and CDR2: MDHEN and SYDVKM. The CDR3 is 14 amino acids. This clone was observed once. The antigen remains undetermined. Sample treatment: oral pan-JAK inhibitor, 5-10 mg twice daily. Researchers picked out CD4+ and CD8+ T cells from PBMCs by sorting. In each case, RNA was isolated and then reverse transcribed into cDNA as the sequencing template. Here immunoSEQ multiplex PCR was the method, and the copy in TCRdb shows in-frame clones only, minus some. The sample shows roughly 230,000 clones, over 40% of them seen only once. The origin of this receptor is a human donor with alopecia areata. The chain uses TRBV28 and TRBJ2-3; no clear D gene. The specimen was CD4+ T cells sorted from blood, collected at approximately week 36, from a patient treated with tofacitinib. For the CDR3, the DNA is TGTGCCAGCAGTTTACCCCAGTTGGCAGATACGCAGTATTTT. Translated, it gives CASSLPQLADTQYF. Looking up the rest from reference TRBV28 and TRBJ2-3 gives the full variable domain: DVKVTQSSRYLVKRTGEKVFLECVQDMDHENMFWYRQDPGLGLRLIYFSYDVKMKEKGDIPEGYSVSREKKERFSLILESASTNQTSMYLCASSLPQLADTQYFGPGTRLTVL.